Below are 27 T cell receptor beta chains sequenced from a single sample in a study of control samples from healthy donors and cancer patients. Using immunoSEQ multiplex PCR, the repertoire was profiled, and TCRdb retains in-frame clones only, with some absent. The sample records 35,000 to 45,000 clones, approximately 87% being singletons. Sequenced material: blood. The origin of the receptors is a man in his sixties in good health.

The chain couples TRBV6-5 to TRBJ1-1, with D perhaps TRBD1 (5 bases). The CDR3 is 14 amino acids. Per the germline V gene, CDR1 is MNHEY and CDR2 is SVGAGI. V was shortened by 2 bases and J by 4 bases, with 11 bases between the two germline ends. CDR3 loop: CASSYGGSGTEAFF. Written as DNA, the CDR3 is TGTGCCAGCAGTTACGGGGGGTCAGGCACTGAAGCTTTCTTT.

The chain couples TRBV18 to TRBJ1-5; D remains ambiguous. The ends were cut back, 6 bases at V and 0 bases at J, with 9 bases in the middle. Per germline, CDR1 KGHSH and CDR2 LQKENI. The CDR3 consists of 14 residues. The CDR3 nucleotides are TGTGCCAGCTCGGACGCGATTAGCAATCAGCCCCAGCATTTT. This gives the protein CASSDAISNQPQHF.

This sequence joins TRBV5-4 and TRBJ2-1; D may match TRBD1 or TRBD2 (5 bases each). The CDR3 spans 16 residues. Between the trimmed V and J ends, which lost 1 base and 0 bases, there was a span of 11 bases. The germline V gene has CDR1 SGHNT and CDR2 YYREEE (reference sequence). CDR3 nucleotides: TGTGCCAGCAGCTTGCCAGCAGGGAGCTCCTACAATGAGCAGTTCTTC. This codes for CASSLPAGSSYNEQFF.

This clone was observed once. The chain uses TRBV6-4 and TRBJ2-7; TRBD2 aligns across 8 bases. V shed 7 bases, J shed 4 bases, and the junction held 6 bases outside the gene matches. The germline V gene has CDR1 MRHNA and CDR2 SNTAGT. The CDR3 has 13 amino acids. The chain's CDR3 is CASIGSGSYEQYF. The CDR3 DNA reads TGTGCCAGCATCGGGAGCGGGAGTTACGAGCAGTACTTC.

The chain employs TRBV7-8 and TRBJ2-1; unclear D gene. V lost 5 bases and J lost 10, with 9 bases in between. The CDR3 runs to 11 residues. Germline values: CDR1 SGHVS, CDR2 FQNEAQ. In DNA form, the CDR3 reads TGTGCCAGCAGCGAAGACGGGGAGCAGTTCTTC. Translating gives CASSEDGEQFF. The full variable domain, rest sourced from reference TRBV7-8 and TRBJ2-1, is GAGVSQSPRYKVAKRGQDVALRCDPISGHVSLFWYQQALGQGPEFLTYFQNEAQLDKSGLPSDRFFAERPEGSVSTLKIQRTQQEDSAVYLCASSEDGEQFFGPGTRLTVL.

This rearrangement joins TRBV5-1 to TRBJ2-7; 10 positions match TRBD2. This CDR3 is built from 13 residues. Looked up from germline, CDR1 is SGHRS and CDR2 is YFSETQ. The V segment lost 7 bases and the J segment 4 bases; nucleotides outside the gene matches: 5. This chain's CDR3 is CASQGLALYEQYF. CDR3 sequence (DNA): TGCGCCAGCCAGGGACTAGCGCTATACGAGCAGTACTTC.

This chain joins TRBV24-1 and TRBJ2-7, with a possible D match to TRBD2 (5 bases). The V gene's germline CDR1 is KGHDR and CDR2 SFDVKD. V dropped 3 bases and J dropped 2 bases, with 10 bases sitting between them. The CDR3 has 14 amino acids. CDR3 nucleotides: TGTGCCACCAGTGATACCAGGAGGACCTACGAGCAGTACTTC. It codes for CATSDTRRTYEQYF.

The J gene is TRBJ2-2, the V gene TRBV24-1; a possible D gene is TRBD1 (6 bases). Per germline, CDR1 KGHDR and CDR2 SFDVKD. The CDR3 runs to 16 residues. V lost 3 bases and J 6 bases, leaving 16 bases between the germline ends. The CDR3 nucleotides read TGTGCCACCAGTGATGGTGAACAGGGAAGAGCCGGGGAGCTGTTTTTT. Encoded protein: CATSDGEQGRAGELFF.

The V gene is TRBV18, the J gene TRBJ2-1; a weak D match, TRBD1 (6 bases). V lost 3 bases and J 6 bases, leaving 15 bases between the germline ends. CDR3 size: 15 residues. Per the germline V gene, CDR1 is KGHSH and CDR2 is LQKENI. DNA of the CDR3: TGTGCCAGCTCACCGAGGACAGCCACCCTCAATGAGCAGTTCTTC. Encoded protein: CASSPRTATLNEQFF.

The chain carries TRBV3-1 (or the pseudogene TRBV3-2) and TRBJ2-7; the match to TRBD2 covers 7 bases. This CDR3 is 14 amino acids long. Per germline, CDR1 LGHDT and CDR2 YNNKEL (reference sequence). The trim removed 5 bases at V and 0 bases at J, leaving 4 bases unmatched. CDR3 DNA sequence: TGTGCCAGCAGCTTCAAGCGGGACTCCTACGAGCAGTACTTC. Protein: CASSFKRDSYEQYF.

The V call is TRBV30, the J call TRBJ1-3, with D unresolved. V lost 4 bases and J 0 bases, leaving 13 bases between the germline ends. CDR1 GTSNPN and CDR2 SVGIG come from the germline V gene (reference sequence). The CDR3 covers 15 residues. Here the CDR3 reads CAWTKTAFSGNTIYF. Here the CDR3 DNA reads TGTGCCTGGACGAAGACCGCATTCTCTGGAAACACCATATATTTT.

CDR3 DNA sequence: TGTGCCAGTGGGAACAGAAAGGCGGGGTGGGAGGTGTCCGATACGCAGTATTTT. Translated: CASGNRKAGWEVSDTQYF. The genes are TRBV19 and TRBJ2-3; possibly TRBD2 for D (6 bases). The germline V gene has CDR1 LNHDA and CDR2 SQIVND (reference sequence). The length of the CDR3 is 18 residues. V lost 8 bases and J 6 bases, leaving 30 bases between the germline ends.

The chain joins TRBV5-8 to TRBJ2-7; D uncertain. Germline CDR1 and CDR2: SGHTS and YDEGEE. V gave up 5 bases and J gave up 2 bases, with 11 bases separating them. The CDR3 covers 13 residues. The CDR3 reads CASRLTGTYEQYF. In DNA, the CDR3 is TGTGCCAGCAGATTGACTGGGACCTACGAGCAGTACTTC.

Note on this clone: Germline and junction disagree at one end, which may indicate a read error. The chain joins TRBV7-7 to TRBJ2-3; 7 positions agree with TRBD1. The CDR3 consists of 13 residues. Germline CDR1 is SSHAT and CDR2 is FNYEAQ (reference sequence). In DNA, the CDR3 is TGTGCTAGCAGCTTACCAGGGGGAGATACGCAGTATTTT. Amino acids: CASSLPGGDTQYF.

The chain's CDR3 is CASSLGTNYEQYF. In nucleotides, the CDR3 is TGTGCCAGCAGCTTAGGGACAAACTACGAGCAGTACTTC. This sequence joins TRBV11-2 and TRBJ2-7; D might be TRBD1 (5 bases). The CDR3 totals 13 residues. The germline V gene has CDR1 SGHAT and CDR2 FQNNGV. Trimming shortened V by 1 base and J by 3 bases, and 7 bases separated the two germline ends.

This sequence joins TRBV7-2 and TRBJ2-3, with TRBD2 as a possible D gene (5 bases). V shed 3 bases and J shed 0 bases, with 13 bases lying between them. Germline assignment: CDR1 SGHTA and CDR2 FQGNSA. This CDR3 is 16 amino acids long. The CDR3 coding sequence is TGTGCCAGCAGCTTGCAGCGGAGAACTAGCACAGATACGCAGTATTTT. Protein product: CASSLQRRTSTDTQYF.

The chain is built from TRBV7-9 and TRBJ1-1; TRBD1 agrees at 7 bases. CDR1 is SEHNR and CDR2 is FQNEAQ in the germline V gene (reference sequence). This CDR3 is built from 14 residues. V shed 6 bases, J shed 8 bases, and the junction held 12 bases outside the gene matches. For the CDR3, the DNA is TGTGCCAGCAGTCTACACCAGGGGGAGTCGGAAGCTTTCTTT. Translation: CASSLHQGESEAFF.

The CDR3 nucleotides read TGTGCCAGCAGCCTAGCGGGAGGAAGAAACATTCAGTACTTC. Translation: CASSLAGGRNIQYF. The chain couples TRBV5-6 to TRBJ2-4; TRBD2 aligns across 11 bases. CDR3 length equals 14 residues. Germline V lookup: CDR1 SGHDT, CDR2 YYEEEE. The V segment lost 4 bases and the J segment 6 bases; nucleotides outside the gene matches: 3.

The chain is built from TRBV6-6 and TRBJ2-7, with 10 bases lining up with TRBD1. V shed 6 bases and J 4 bases; nucleotides not matched to a gene: 6. The CDR3 sequence is 14 residues long. Germline CDR1 is MNHNY and CDR2 is SVGAGI (reference sequence). The CDR3 protein is CASSLGQGVYEQYF. The CDR3 nucleotides are TGTGCCAGCAGCCTAGGACAGGGGGTTTACGAGCAGTACTTC.

The V call is TRBV14, the J call TRBJ1-5, with unresolved D. Deletions cut 2 bases from V and 8 bases from J, with 13 bases between. Germline CDR1 reads SGHDN; CDR2 reads FVKESK. This CDR3 has 14 amino acids. In DNA form, the CDR3 reads TGTGCCAGCAGCCAATCTGGATCCTGGGAGCCCCAGCATTTT. This gives the protein CASSQSGSWEPQHF.

The CDR3 coding sequence is TGTGCCAGCAGCTTAGCCGGGGGCAATCAGCCCCAGCATTTT. Protein: CASSLAGGNQPQHF. V and J are TRBV7-9 and TRBJ1-5, with no clear D. Deletions cut 0 bases from V and 2 bases from J, with 5 bases between. The CDR3 has 14 amino acids. Per the germline V gene, CDR1 is SEHNR and CDR2 is FQNEAQ (reference sequence).

The V gene is TRBV5-8, the J gene TRBJ2-1, with D possibly matching TRBD1 (5 bases). The CDR3 has 12 amino acids. Germline assignment: CDR1 SGHTS and CDR2 YDEGEE. V shed 2 bases and J shed 5 bases, with 5 bases lying between them. The CDR3 loop reads CASSFRDNEQFF. The CDR3, as DNA: TGTGCCAGCAGCTTCAGGGACAATGAGCAGTTCTTC.

This chain joins TRBV24-1 and TRBJ2-3; no clear D. V was clipped by 5 bases and J by 6 bases, with 8 bases between them. This CDR3 contains 12 residues. CDR1 KGHDR and CDR2 SFDVKD come from the germline V gene. The CDR3 DNA reads as TGTGCCACCAGTGTAGTGGGGGATACGCAGTATTTT. Translated: CATSVVGDTQYF.

This clone was counted once. This chain joins TRBV7-2 and TRBJ2-4; D is uncertain. The germline V and J ends were trimmed by 2 bases and 3 bases, with 8 bases remaining between them. Germline loops: CDR1 SGHTA, CDR2 FQGNSA. CDR3 length equals 14 residues. The CDR3 DNA follows: TGTGCCAGCAGCTTATTTAACAGCAAAAACATTCAGTACTTC. Translated, it gives CASSLFNSKNIQYF.

This chain uses TRBV19 with TRBJ2-2, with 9 bases aligning to TRBD1. Germline V gives CDR1 LNHDA, CDR2 SQIVND (reference sequence). Trimming took 5 bases from V and 2 from J; bases not matched to a gene: 9. The CDR3 is 17 amino acids. The CDR3 loop is CASSVSTGGPNTGELFF. The CDR3 DNA reads as TGTGCCAGTAGTGTCTCTACAGGGGGCCCTAACACCGGGGAGCTGTTTTTT.

The chain combines TRBV11-3 with TRBJ1-1; no firm D call. Germline V gives CDR1 SGHNT, CDR2 YENEEA. V shed 0 bases and J shed 5 bases, with 7 bases lying between them. This CDR3 contains 13 residues. The CDR3 DNA sequence: TGTGCCAGCAGCTTAGACAGAAAGACTGAAGCTTTCTTT. Translated: CASSLDRKTEAFF.

The chain carries TRBV5-6 and TRBJ1-6; no clear D. Trimming took off 0 bases at V and 11 bases at J, with 6 bases between the two ends. The germline V gene has CDR1 SGHDT and CDR2 YYEEEE. The length of the CDR3 is 12 residues. In nucleotides, the CDR3 is TGTGCCAGCAGCTTGGGGAGTCCACCCCTCCACTTT. Amino acids: CASSLGSPPLHF. Full variable domain (outside the CDR3, taken from reference TRBV5-6 and TRBJ1-6): DAGVTQSPTHLIKTRGQQVTLRCSPKSGHDTVSWYQQALGQGPQFIFQYYEEEERQRGNFPDRFSGHQFPNYSSELNVNALLLGDSALYLCASSLGSPPLHFGNGTRLTVT.